Listed below are T cell receptor beta chains from one sample, sequenced in a study of blood T cells in healthy people across ages. TCRdb itself ran the 5' RACE reads through MiXCR, one entry per CDR3 protein. Among 600,000 or so distinct CDR3 sequences listed, about 30% were seen once. The sample taken for sequencing was blood. The receptors were gathered from a woman older than 75 in good health. CDR3s include the opening cysteine and the closing phenylalanine or tryptophan. The D gene is left open where the match is weak. The size entry is marked missing in some rows and otherwise reads once, few, many or a size class.

V,size,D,J,CDR3,DNA
TRBV12-5,NA,TRBD1,TRBJ2-5,CASGAGTAYNEQYF,TGTGCTAGTGGGGCCGGGACAGCCTACAATGAGCAGTACTTC
TRBV27,many,NA,TRBJ2-6,CASSWTASGANVLTF,TGTGCCAGCAGCTGGACCGCCTCTGGGGCCAACGTCCTGACTTTC
TRBV6-6,many,TRBD1,TRBJ2-5,CASSGKDRGLQETQYF,TGTGCCAGCAGTGGGAAGGACAGGGGGCTCCAAGAGACCCAGTACTTC
TRBV30,many,TRBD1,TRBJ1-2,CAWSPGQGIGYTF,TGTGCCTGGAGTCCGGGACAGGGAATAGGCTACACCTTC
TRBV5-6,NA,TRBD1,TRBJ1-1,CASSLGTGGYDTEAFF,TGTGCCAGCAGCTTGGGCACAGGGGGCTACGACACTGAAGCTTTCTTT
TRBV6-2/TRBV6-3,NA,NA,TRBJ2-6,CASSYSGLSGANVLAF,TGTGCCAGCAGTTACTCTGGTTTATCTGGGGCCAACGTCCTGGCTTTC
TRBV5-1,NA,NA,TRBJ2-5,CASSRGERAEGFQGTQYF,TGCGCCAGCAGCAGGGGCGAGCGGGCGGAAGGATTCCAAGGGACCCAGTACTTC
TRBV29-1,many,TRBD2,TRBJ2-7,CSVGYSGKSYEQYF,TGCAGCGTTGGTTACAGCGGGAAGTCCTACGAGCAGTACTTC
TRBV5-1,NA,TRBD1,TRBJ1-1,CASSSQGAPGTEAFF,TGCGCCAGCAGCTCACAGGGGGCGCCAGGCACTGAAGCTTTCTTT
TRBV5-1,NA,NA,TRBJ2-1,CASSRLSGGEQFF,TGCGCCAGCAGCCGGCTCTCCGGAGGCGAGCAGTTCTTC
TRBV20-1,many,TRBD2,TRBJ2-5,CSVRLAGETQYF,TGCAGTGTAAGACTAGCCGGGGAGACCCAGTACTTC
TRBV6-5,NA,NA,TRBJ1-5,CASGRDQPQHF,TGTGCCAGCGGCCGCGATCAGCCCCAGCATTTT
TRBV7-2,many,NA,TRBJ1-6,CASSLDYNSPLHF,TGTGCCAGCAGCTTAGACTATAATTCACCCCTCCACTTT
TRBV4-1,NA,NA,TRBJ2-2,CASSQLGTGELFF,TGCGCCAGCAGCCAATTGGGGACCGGGGAGCTGTTTTTT
TRBV6-2/TRBV6-3,many,NA,TRBJ1-2,CASSYAGEGYTF,TGTGCCAGCAGTTACGCAGGGGAAGGCTACACCTTC